The 5 T cell receptor beta chains listed next were all sequenced from one sample in a study of a mutant IDH1 vaccine in newly diagnosed glioma. Libraries were prepared by immunoSEQ multiplex PCR; TCRdb keeps only in-frame clonotypes and omits some of them. The sample shows roughly 48,000 clones, more than 85% of them seen only once. The antigens of these receptors remain unknown. Time point defined: week 11, during vaccination. Doses of 300 ug of mutant IDH1 20-mer peptide were given with topical imiquimod. Source: PBMCs, taken from a glioma patient whose treatment included an IDH1 peptide vaccine. These receptor sequences come from a man in his forties or fifties with glioma.

The chain recombines TRBV10-3 with TRBJ1-6; perhaps TRBD1 as D (5 bases). Germline CDR1 and CDR2: ENHRY and SYGVKD. The CDR3 loop spans 16 amino acids. Trimming removed 0 bases at V and 6 bases at J, with 12 bases between. The CDR3 nucleotides are TGTGCCATCAGTGAGTCCTCCCCAGGGCTTAATTCACCCCTCCACTTT. As protein: CAISESSPGLNSPLHF.

This chain links TRBV18 with TRBJ1-4; no reliable D call. CDR1 is KGHSH and CDR2 is LQKENI in the germline V gene. The V end was cut by 2 bases, the J end by 0 bases, with 10 bases between. This CDR3 spans 16 amino acids. CDR3 amino acids: CASSPRYRATNEKLFF. DNA for the CDR3: TGTGCCAGCTCACCAAGGTACAGAGCAACTAATGAAAAACTGTTTTTT.

This sequence joins TRBV30 and TRBJ1-2; D gene unclear. Germline lookup yields CDR1 GTSNPN and CDR2 SVGIG (reference sequence). The CDR3 is 13 amino acids. V gave up 2 bases and J gave up 5 bases, with 12 bases separating them. CDR3 DNA: TGTGCCTGGAGTCGGCCTCTTGGGTATGGCTACACCTTC. Its protein product is CAWSRPLGYGYTF.

In DNA, the CDR3 is TGTGCCAGCTCACCAGAGTCTCCTCGCTCTGGAAACACCATATATTTT. Translating gives CASSPESPRSGNTIYF. The chain joins TRBV18 to TRBJ1-3; D gene unclear. Trimming took 2 bases from V and 0 from J, leaving 11 bases between them. CDR3 length: 16 residues. CDR1 is KGHSH, CDR2 LQKENI, per germline.

The chain's CDR3 is CASSVTSRGEYRGELFF. In DNA, the CDR3 is TGTGCCAGCAGCGTAACGTCTCGGGGGGAATACCGTGGGGAGCTGTTTTTT. The chain joins TRBV9 to TRBJ2-2; 7 bases map to TRBD2. The germline V gene has CDR1 SGDLS and CDR2 YYNGEE. With V trimmed by 1 base and J by 8 bases, 14 bases remained unmatched. The CDR3 has 17 residues.